The next 28 T cell receptor beta chains were all read from a single sample in a study of blood T cell repertoires in COVID-19. Using immunoSEQ multiplex PCR, the repertoire was profiled, and TCRdb retains in-frame clones only, with some absent. The sample lists 35,000 to 45,000 clones, 88% occurring once. The sequencing sample was made of peripheral blood. The receptors were sampled from a man between 65 and 85 years old with acute or convalescent COVID-19.

This rearrangement joins TRBV2 to TRBJ2-7; the match to TRBD2 covers 11 bases. V trimming: 3 bases; J trimming: 2 bases; junction bases outside the gene matches: 3. CDR1 is SNHLY and CDR2 is FYNNEI in the germline V gene. This CDR3 region has 15 residues. This CDR3 reads CASSDLAGGTYEQYF. In DNA form, the CDR3 reads TGTGCCAGCAGTGATCTAGCGGGGGGAACCTACGAGCAGTACTTC. Full variable domain (outside the CDR3, taken from reference TRBV2 and TRBJ2-7): EPEVTQTPSHQVTQMGQEVILRCVPISNHLYFYWYRQILGQKVEFLVSFYNNEISEKSEIFDDQFSVERPDGSNFTLKIRSTKLEDSAMYFCASSDLAGGTYEQYFGPGTRLTVT.

This clone was seen just once. The rearrangement joins TRBV7-9 to TRBJ1-2, with D unclear. Germline loops: CDR1 SEHNR, CDR2 FQNEAQ (reference sequence). V was cut by 8 bases and J by 8 bases, with 18 bases left in between. This CDR3 region has 13 residues. CDR3 sequence reads: CASHNPRMLGYTF. The CDR3 region has the DNA TGTGCCAGCCACAACCCGAGGATGCTAGGCTACACCTTC.

The chain's CDR3 is CASSPRFTGNTIYF. CDR3 DNA sequence: TGCGCCAGCAGCCCCAGGTTCACTGGAAACACCATATATTTT. The chain employs TRBV5-1 and TRBJ1-3; D is undetermined. The V gene lost 4 bases and the J gene lost 2 bases, with 10 bases spanning the gap. The CDR3 is 14 amino acids. Germline values: CDR1 SGHRS, CDR2 YFSETQ.

V usage is TRBV28 and J usage is TRBJ1-1; a weak D match, TRBD1 (6 bases). The CDR3 is made up of 12 amino acids. V lost 3 bases, J lost 8 bases, and 10 bases lay in between. Germline V gene lookup returns CDR1 MDHEN and CDR2 SYDVKM. CDR3 nucleotide sequence: TGTGCCAGCAGTTTTCAGACAGGAGAAGCTTTCTTT. Translation gives CASSFQTGEAFF.

This sequence joins TRBV12-3 or TRBV12-4 and TRBJ2-7; D unresolved. The CDR3 totals 11 residues. The V end lost 4 bases, the J end lost 3 bases, and 4 bases lay between the germline ends. CDR3 loop: CASSSNYEQYF. The CDR3 nucleotides read TGTGCCAGCAGTTCCAACTACGAGCAGTACTTC.

This chain joins TRBV19 and TRBJ1-5, with a possible D match to TRBD1 (5 bases). Germline-derived CDR1 and CDR2 are LNHDA and SQIVND (reference sequence). This CDR3 has 11 residues. V dropped 9 bases and J dropped 4 bases, with 7 bases sitting between them. The CDR3 region is CARGGNQPQHF. CDR3 coding DNA: TGTGCCAGGGGGGGGAATCAGCCCCAGCATTTT.

The genes are TRBV7-2 and TRBJ2-1; 14 nucleotides agree with TRBD2. The CDR3 is made up of 15 amino acids. The germline V gene encodes CDR1 SGHTA and CDR2 FQGNSA. V trimming: 4 bases; J trimming: 8 bases; junction bases outside the gene matches: 4. CDR3 nucleotide sequence: TGTGCCAGCAGCTCCGGACTAGCGGGAGGCCATGAGCAGTTCTTC. The encoded protein is CASSSGLAGGHEQFF.

The V call is TRBV7-2, the J call TRBJ1-2; perhaps TRBD1 as D (5 bases). Trimming pared 5 bases from V and 5 bases from J, leaving 24 bases between. The CDR3 runs 17 residues. CDR1 and CDR2 (germline): SGHTA, FQGNSA. CDR3 amino acids: CASSPGGGRSPDYGYTF. CDR3 sequence (DNA): TGTGCCAGCAGCCCTGGGGGGGGACGGTCGCCGGATTATGGCTACACCTTC.

The rearrangement links TRBV6-5 to TRBJ2-6, with a weak D call TRBD1 (6 bases). V was cut by 5 bases and J by 4 bases, with 12 bases left in between. The V gene's germline CDR1 is MNHEY and CDR2 SVGAGI. The CDR3 spans 15 residues. CDR3 sequence: CASSLQGNGANVLTF. The CDR3 region has the DNA TGTGCCAGCAGTCTTCAGGGGAACGGGGCCAACGTCCTGACTTTC.

This clone was detected once. The V gene is TRBV29-1, the J gene TRBJ1-2, with D maybe TRBD1 (5 bases). The CDR3 contains 13 residues. V lost 6 bases and J lost 0, with 11 bases in between. From germline, CDR1 is SQVTM and CDR2 ANQGSEA. Written as DNA, the CDR3 is TGCAGCGTCGAAAGACAGACTAACTATGGCTACACCTTC. This encodes CSVERQTNYGYTF.

The chain recombines TRBV19 with TRBJ1-4; D may be TRBD1 (5 bases). The germline V gene encodes CDR1 LNHDA and CDR2 SQIVND (reference sequence). The V and J ends lost 7 bases and 7 bases respectively, with 13 bases between them. The CDR3 has 13 residues. The CDR3 nucleotides read TGTGCCAGTACTAGGGGCCAGAGTGAAAAACTGTTTTTT. Protein product: CASTRGQSEKLFF.

The V gene is TRBV6-5, the J gene TRBJ1-5; no firm D call. CDR1 is MNHEY, CDR2 SVGAGI, per germline. The CDR3 consists of 13 residues. Trimming left V 5 bases short and J 6 bases short, with 11 bases between. The CDR3 loop is CASSTVETQPQHF. DNA for the CDR3: TGTGCCAGCAGTACGGTGGAGACTCAGCCCCAGCATTTT.

V and J are TRBV6-2 or TRBV6-3 and TRBJ1-2, with TRBD1 matching 8 bases. Germline V gives CDR1 MNHEY, CDR2 SVGEGT. V dropped 0 bases and J dropped 7; count of bases not matched to a gene: 4. The CDR3 contains 14 residues. The CDR3 spells CASSYSQGATGYTF. Here the CDR3 DNA reads TGTGCCAGCAGTTACTCGCAGGGGGCGACTGGCTACACCTTC.

The chain couples TRBV19 to TRBJ1-1; D remains unclear. V was clipped by 9 bases and J by 1 base, with 15 bases between them. Germline V lookup: CDR1 LNHDA, CDR2 SQIVND (reference sequence). The CDR3 sequence is 14 residues long. The CDR3 loop is CASESGRSNTEAFF. The CDR3 bases are TGTGCCAGCGAATCCGGGAGATCGAACACTGAAGCTTTCTTT.

The chain links TRBV2 to TRBJ1-1; D call uncertain. This CDR3 has 14 residues. CDR1 is SNHLY and CDR2 is FYNNEI in the germline V gene. V was cut by 5 bases and J by 1 base, with 11 bases left in between. DNA for the CDR3: TGTGCCAGCAGTCTCGGAGCGCCGAACACTGAAGCTTTCTTT. This encodes CASSLGAPNTEAFF.

V usage is TRBV2 and J usage is TRBJ2-1; 7 bases fit TRBD2. The CDR3 consists of 14 residues. Germline CDR1 and CDR2: SNHLY and FYNNEI. The ends lost 9 bases at V and 5 bases at J; junction bases unmatched: 10. CDR3 coding DNA: TGTGCCAGGTCACTAGGGCTAGCGGACAATGAGCAGTTCTTC. This codes for CARSLGLADNEQFF.

This chain connects TRBV29-1 to TRBJ1-2, with no clear D. The CDR3 is 12 residues long. Germline CDR1 SQVTM, CDR2 ANQGSEA. The ends were cut back, 6 bases at V and 4 bases at J, with 12 bases in the middle. CDR3 region: CSVEVPGYGYTF. CDR3 bases: TGCAGCGTAGAGGTCCCGGGCTATGGCTACACCTTC.

A single count supports this clone. The V call is TRBV24-1, the J call TRBJ2-2; D is possibly TRBD2 (7 bases). V was cut by 7 bases and J by 5 bases, with 10 bases left in between. CDR3 length: 13 amino acids. Germline V lookup: CDR1 KGHDR, CDR2 SFDVKD. The CDR3 DNA sequence: TGTGCCACCAGGCGGGGGCTGACCGGGGAGCTGTTTTTT. Translating it yields CATRRGLTGELFF.

The chain couples TRBV6-5 to TRBJ2-2, with TRBD2 as a possible D gene (5 bases). V lost 8 bases and J 4 bases, leaving 14 bases between the germline ends. This CDR3 region has 14 residues. CDR1 and CDR2 (germline): MNHEY, SVGAGI. The CDR3 DNA sequence: TGTGCCAGCGGTCACAGAGAGGGCACCGGGGAGCTGTTTTTT. This codes for CASGHREGTGELFF.

This clone was seen only a few times. The rearrangement links TRBV27 to TRBJ2-2; 11 nucleotides match TRBD2. This CDR3 has 16 amino acids. Germline CDR1 is MNHEY and CDR2 is SMNVEV (reference sequence). With V trimmed by 6 bases and J by 2 bases, 5 bases remained unmatched. The CDR3 protein is CASRSGTSGNTGELFF. In DNA form, the CDR3 reads TGTGCCAGCAGATCAGGGACTAGCGGAAACACCGGGGAGCTGTTTTTT.

This chain joins TRBV6-6 and TRBJ2-5; possibly TRBD2 for D (7 bases). This CDR3 contains 14 residues. Germline loops: CDR1 MNHNY, CDR2 SVGAGI (reference sequence). V gave up 7 bases and J gave up 3 bases, with 15 bases separating them. CDR3 region: CASNTLGGEETQYF. CDR3 nucleotide sequence: TGTGCCAGCAACACGTTAGGGGGGGAAGAGACCCAGTACTTC.

The rearrangement joins TRBV9 to TRBJ2-1, with D possibly matching TRBD2 (5 bases). The length of the CDR3 is 14 residues. CDR1 and CDR2 (germline): SGDLS, YYNGEE. Trimming took 3 bases from V and 8 from J, leaving 15 bases between them. CDR3: CASSGPPRVDEQFF. In DNA, the CDR3 is TGTGCCAGCAGCGGACCTCCGCGGGTCGATGAGCAGTTCTTC.

The J gene is TRBJ2-1, the V gene TRBV6-5; 7 bases match TRBD2. The CDR3 runs 14 residues. J gave up 0 bases and V 8 bases, and 4 bases lay outside the gene matches. Germline V gene sequence: CDR1 MNHEY, CDR2 SVGAGI. The CDR3 bases are TGTGCCAGCGGGAGGGACCCCTCCTACAATGAGCAGTTCTTC. Translating gives CASGRDPSYNEQFF.

The J gene is TRBJ2-2, the V gene TRBV5-1; 11 bases map to TRBD2. Germline CDR1 and CDR2: SGHRS and YFSETQ. CDR3 length: 16 amino acids. Losses at the gene ends were 5 bases for V and 6 bases for J; bases not matched to a gene: 9. The CDR3 loop reads CASSLATSGRPGELFF. CDR3 nucleotides: TGCGCCAGCAGTCTCGCAACTAGCGGGAGACCCGGGGAGCTGTTTTTT.

The CDR3 is CASSPVHYTRRETQYF. The CDR3, as DNA: TGTGCCAGCAGCCCCGTACATTATACTAGAAGAGAGACCCAGTACTTC. The chain couples TRBV7-7 to TRBJ2-5, with D maybe TRBD2 (5 bases). This CDR3 is 16 amino acids long. CDR1 SSHAT and CDR2 FNYEAQ come from the germline V gene (reference sequence). V was clipped by 5 bases and J by 4 bases, with 20 bases between them.

The genes are TRBV21-1 and TRBJ2-5; the table's D call, TRBD2, was not checked against the DNA. TRBV21-1 is tagged as a pseudogene. This CDR3 is built from 18 residues. The DNA for the CDR3 is TGTGCCAGCAGCAAAGCGCTTTTGTCGGCGGGAGAGCAAGAGACCCAGTACTTC. This codes for CASSKALLSAGEQETQYF.

Only one count was recorded for this clone. The V call is TRBV1, the J call TRBJ1-1; TRBD1 is the table's D call and was not checked against the DNA. TRBV1 is noted as a pseudogene. CDR3 size: 16 residues. The CDR3 region has the DNA TGCACCAGCAGCCAAGATAGCAGCCAGGGTCCCCCTGAAGCTTTCTTT. Residues: CTSSQDSSQGPPEAFF.

The V gene is TRBV18, the J gene TRBJ2-2; possible D gene TRBD1, 5 bases. Germline CDR1 is KGHSH and CDR2 is LQKENI. There are 14 residues in the CDR3. The germline V and J ends were trimmed by 2 bases and 7 bases, with 11 bases remaining between them. The CDR3 sequence: CASSPMDTDGELFF. CDR3 sequence (DNA): TGTGCCAGCTCACCAATGGACACCGACGGGGAGCTGTTTTTT.